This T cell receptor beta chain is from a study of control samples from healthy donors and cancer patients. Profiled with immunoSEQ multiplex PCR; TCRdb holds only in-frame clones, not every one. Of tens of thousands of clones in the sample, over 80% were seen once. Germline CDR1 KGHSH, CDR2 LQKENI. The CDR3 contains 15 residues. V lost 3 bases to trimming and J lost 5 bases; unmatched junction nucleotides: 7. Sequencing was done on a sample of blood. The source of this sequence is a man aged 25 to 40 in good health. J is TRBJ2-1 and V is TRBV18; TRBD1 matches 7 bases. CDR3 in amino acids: CASSPEGQVHNEQFF. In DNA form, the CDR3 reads TGTGCCAGCTCACCGGAAGGACAGGTACACAATGAGCAGTTCTTC.